The 21 T cell receptor beta chains given below trace back to one sample, sequenced in a study of identical twins. One entry per CDR3 protein, called by TCRdb with MiXCR from the 5' RACE reads. The sample shows hundreds of thousands of distinct CDR3 sequences, 21% of them seen only once. In addition, the sample was reused for a study of T cells expressing NK-cell markers.

The sequenced material came from PBMCs. The receptors originated from a young woman in good health.

The rearrangement uses TRBV7-9 and TRBJ2-3; 7 positions agree with TRBD1. Trimming cost V 7 bases and J 4 bases; bases outside gene matches: 11. Germline CDR1 reads SEHNR; CDR2 reads FQNEAQ (reference sequence). The CDR3 spans 15 residues. In DNA, the CDR3 is TGTGCCAGCACCAAAGGGGACAGCAGGGCAGATACGCAGTATTTT. The encoded protein is CASTKGDSRADTQYF.

The genes are TRBV9 and TRBJ2-7; D may correspond to TRBD1 or TRBD2 (5 bases each). CDR1 SGDLS and CDR2 YYNGEE come from the germline V gene. The CDR3 runs to 14 residues. Trimming cost V 0 bases and J 5 bases, with 12 bases left between them. The CDR3 region is CASSVASRANEQYF. DNA for the CDR3: TGTGCCAGCAGCGTAGCTAGCAGGGCCAACGAGCAGTACTTC.

The chain is built from TRBV12-3 or TRBV12-4 and TRBJ1-2, with a weak D call TRBD1 (5 bases). The CDR3 is made up of 14 amino acids. The V and J ends lost 3 bases and 0 bases respectively, with 8 bases between them. CDR3: CASSFQGPNYGYTF. The CDR3 DNA sequence: TGTGCCAGCAGTTTCCAGGGCCCTAACTATGGCTACACCTTC.

V is TRBV11-2 and J is TRBJ1-6, with unresolved D. V was trimmed by 1 base and J by 5 bases, leaving 9 bases between them. The CDR3 covers 15 residues. Germline lookup yields CDR1 SGHAT and CDR2 FQNNGV. The CDR3 here is CASSLGRQHNSPLHF. CDR3 coding DNA: TGTGCCAGCAGCTTAGGTCGGCAGCATAATTCACCCCTCCACTTT.

The V gene is TRBV20-1, the J gene TRBJ2-1; the D gene could be TRBD1 or TRBD2 (5 bases each). CDR3 length: 12 residues. Per germline, CDR1 DFQATT and CDR2 SNEGSKA (reference sequence). V gave up 7 bases and J gave up 10 bases, with 17 bases separating them. In DNA form, the CDR3 reads TGCAGTGGTATTTTTCTGGGGGACGAGCAGTTCTTC. Translated: CSGIFLGDEQFF.

The chain joins TRBV5-8 to TRBJ2-1; maybe TRBD1 (6 bases). V lost 2 bases and J 8 bases, leaving 20 bases between the germline ends. CDR1 is SGHTS and CDR2 is YDEGEE in the germline V gene. The CDR3 has 16 residues. CDR3 DNA sequence: TGTGCCAGCAGCTTCCCAGACCAATACAGGGTCCATGAGCAGTTCTTC. This encodes CASSFPDQYRVHEQFF. Full variable domain (missing parts from reference TRBV5-8 and TRBJ2-1): EAGVTQSPTHLIKTRGQQATLRCSPISGHTSVYWYQQALGLGLQFLLWYDEGEERNRGNFPPRFSGRQFPNYSSELNVNALELEDSALYLCASSFPDQYRVHEQFFGPGTRLTVL.

This chain connects TRBV29-1 to TRBJ2-1; perhaps TRBD2 as D (7 bases). CDR3 length equals 14 residues. The germline V gene has CDR1 SQVTM and CDR2 ANQGSEA. V was shortened by 5 bases and J by 4 bases, with 15 bases between the two germline ends. DNA for the CDR3: TGCAGCGTTCCACTAGGGGGGGGGTACAATGAGCAGTTCTTC. Translation gives CSVPLGGGYNEQFF.

The genes are TRBV7-9 and TRBJ1-2; maybe TRBD1 (5 bases). The V gene lost 3 bases and the J gene lost 3 bases, with 11 bases spanning the gap. There are 14 residues in the CDR3. Germline CDR1 reads SEHNR; CDR2 reads FQNEAQ (reference sequence). This CDR3 reads CASSLDGGDYGYTF. The CDR3 DNA is TGTGCCAGCAGCTTGGACGGGGGAGACTATGGCTACACCTTC.

Only a few counts were recorded for this clonotype. CDR3 DNA sequence: TGTGCCAGCAGCTTAGGACTAGCGGGGCCTAGCGAGCAGTACTTC. This gives the protein CASSLGLAGPSEQYF. This rearrangement joins TRBV11-2 to TRBJ2-7; 11 bases line up with TRBD2. Trimming cost V 1 base and J 6 bases; bases outside gene matches: 5. The CDR3 runs to 15 residues. The germline CDR1 and CDR2 sequences are SGHAT and FQNNGV.

The genes are TRBV18 and TRBJ1-3, with D unclear. The V end lost 4 bases, the J end lost 0 bases, and 13 bases lay between the germline ends. Germline V gene lookup returns CDR1 KGHSH and CDR2 LQKENI. CDR3 length: 16 residues. DNA of the CDR3: TGTGCCAGCTCACTATCCGCGGATTCCTCTGGAAACACCATATATTTT. Translating gives CASSLSADSSGNTIYF.

The table lists this clonotype with a few counts. This chain joins TRBV4-3 and TRBJ2-1; D unclear. This CDR3 comprises 15 residues. The V end lost 0 bases, the J end lost 0 bases, and 6 bases lay between the germline ends. The germline V gene has CDR1 LGHNA and CDR2 YSLEER. This chain's CDR3 is CASSQDLDSYNEQFF. Here the CDR3 DNA reads TGCGCCAGCAGCCAAGATCTCGACTCCTACAATGAGCAGTTCTTC.

This chain links TRBV6-1 with TRBJ2-7, with 8 bases matching TRBD2. J lost 6 bases, V lost 2 bases, and 6 bases had no gene match. Germline lookup yields CDR1 MNHNS and CDR2 SASEGT. CDR3 size: 14 residues. The CDR3 loop reads CASSEPTGGAEQYF. The CDR3 DNA reads as TGTGCCAGCAGTGAACCAACGGGAGGGGCCGAGCAGTACTTC.

This sequence joins TRBV6-1 and TRBJ2-4, with 11 bases lining up with TRBD1. The CDR3 is 16 residues long. CDR1 MNHNS and CDR2 SASEGT come from the germline V gene. V dropped 3 bases and J dropped 6; count of bases not matched to a gene: 7. The DNA of the CDR3 is TGTGCCAGCAGTGACCCAGGACAGGGGGCGAGAAACATTCAGTACTTC. It encodes CASSDPGQGARNIQYF.

The V call is TRBV29-1, the J call TRBJ2-5; tentatively, D is TRBD2 (8 bases). This CDR3 contains 13 residues. Germline loops: CDR1 SQVTM, CDR2 ANQGSEA. V lost 6 bases to trimming and J lost 5 bases, with 16 bases between them. The CDR3 sequence is CSVAGRGLETQYF. The CDR3 DNA sequence: TGCAGCGTCGCCGGGAGGGGGCTGGAGACCCAGTACTTC.

The chain links TRBV4-3 to TRBJ2-7, with TRBD2 matching 10 bases. Trimming removed 3 bases from V and 0 bases from J; junction bases left unmatched: 11. This CDR3 is built from 18 residues. Germline CDR1 reads LGHNA; CDR2 reads YSLEER. CDR3 residues: CASSHIKLAGSHSYEQYF. The DNA of the CDR3 is TGCGCCAGCAGCCATATTAAACTAGCGGGATCGCACTCCTACGAGCAGTACTTC.

The chain has TRBV6-1 and TRBJ2-5; 13 bases are a match to TRBD2. This CDR3 region has 15 residues. V lost 5 bases and J lost 5; bases outside the gene matches: 5. Germline V CDR1 and CDR2: MNHNS, SASEGT. The CDR3 sequence: CASSRTSGGGETQYF. CDR3 DNA sequence: TGTGCCAGCAGTCGGACTAGCGGGGGTGGGGAGACCCAGTACTTC.

This clonotype has a handful of counts. A read error may produce the germline difference seen at one junction end. The V call is TRBV12-3 or TRBV12-4, the J call TRBJ2-7; D is unresolved. This CDR3 spans 12 amino acids. CDR3 nucleotide sequence: TGTGCCAGCAGCTTAGCCCCGGGTGAGCAGTACTTC. Its protein is CASSLAPGEQYF.

The chain has TRBV3-1 and TRBJ1-1; D is unclear. V gave up 7 bases and J gave up 5 bases, with 14 bases separating them. The CDR3 runs to 13 residues. Germline CDR1 LGHDT, CDR2 YNNKEL (reference sequence). DNA of the CDR3: TGTGCCAGCACCCTCTATCCGATGACTGAAGCTTTCTTT. Protein sequence: CASTLYPMTEAFF.

This chain links TRBV20-1 with TRBJ2-7; perhaps TRBD2 as D (6 bases). V lost 3 bases, J lost 2 bases, and 11 bases lay in between. Germline CDR1 is DFQATT and CDR2 is SNEGSKA (reference sequence). This CDR3 contains 13 residues. CDR3 DNA: TGCAGTGCTAGCCGGGACTTGACCTACGAGCAGTACTTC. The encoded protein is CSASRDLTYEQYF.

This chain connects TRBV9 to TRBJ2-3; possible D gene TRBD2, 5 bases. This CDR3 region has 12 residues. In germline, CDR1 is SGDLS, CDR2 YYNGEE. V dropped 4 bases and J dropped 3 bases, with 6 bases sitting between them. The CDR3 loop reads CASSRLTDTQYF. The CDR3 coding sequence is TGTGCCAGCAGCCGACTAACAGATACGCAGTATTTT. Looking up the rest from reference TRBV9 and TRBJ2-3 gives the full variable domain: DSGVTQTPKHLITATGQRVTLRCSPRSGDLSVYWYQQSLDQGLQFLIQYYNGEERAKGNILERFSAQQFPDLHSELNLSSLELGDSALYFCASSRLTDTQYFGPGTRLTVL.

The chain couples TRBV25-1 to TRBJ1-1; D is perhaps TRBD1 (5 bases). CDR1 MGHDK and CDR2 SYGVNS come from the germline V gene. V gave up 6 bases and J gave up 3 bases, with 8 bases separating them. CDR3 length equals 12 residues. CDR3 coding DNA: TGTGCCAGCAGAGACAGATACACTGAAGCTTTCTTT. Translating gives CASRDRYTEAFF.